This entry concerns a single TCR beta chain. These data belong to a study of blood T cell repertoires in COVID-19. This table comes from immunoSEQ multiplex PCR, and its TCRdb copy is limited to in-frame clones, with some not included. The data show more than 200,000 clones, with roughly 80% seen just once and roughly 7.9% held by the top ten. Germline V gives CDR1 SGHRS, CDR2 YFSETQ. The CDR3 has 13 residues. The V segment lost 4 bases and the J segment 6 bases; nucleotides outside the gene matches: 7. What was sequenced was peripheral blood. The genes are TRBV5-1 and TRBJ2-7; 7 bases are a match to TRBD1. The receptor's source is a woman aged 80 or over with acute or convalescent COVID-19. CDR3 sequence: CASSPRQGGEQYF. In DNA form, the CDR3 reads TGCGCCAGCAGCCCGAGACAGGGTGGCGAGCAGTACTTC.